This entry describes one TCR beta chain. Its cognate antigen is unknown. The sample belongs to a study of cytomegalovirus exposure and HLA in healthy donors. Study-level information: The study placed 70% to 90% of its 350 to 400 genotyped donors in the Caucasian-associated ancestry cluster.

Study findings and constraints: Prior analysis indicated that the majority of TCR beta V segments exhibited productivity approximately 87% or approximately 30% of the time. A later analysis reported that several of the most significant clusters appeared to be linked to common viral pathogens, among them Epstein-Barr virus.

There was no recording of CMV serostatus for this donor. V shed 3 bases and J shed 2 bases, with 15 bases lying between them. The CDR3 consists of 16 residues. CDR1 SNHLY and CDR2 FYNNEI come from the germline V gene. This PCR relied on a set of 60 Vbeta primers and 13 Jbeta primers. The repertoire was sequenced with immunoSEQ multiplex PCR; TCRdb's copy has only in-frame clones and lacks some. The table records about 120,000 clones, around 77% of them present only once. Material: PBMCs. The TCR was taken from a human donor in good health. This chain links TRBV2 with TRBJ2-3; no firm D call. The CDR3 sequence is CASSDRVSWNTDTQYF. CDR3 bases: TGTGCCAGCAGTGATCGGGTCTCGTGGAACACAGATACGCAGTATTTT.